The source of this T cell receptor beta chain is a study of blood T cell repertoires in COVID-19. Across the study: Material from acute and convalescent COVID-19 was sourced from the United States, Italy and Spain. Sources were T cells, B-cell-depleted T cells, or PBMCs; the material itself was cDNA or gDNA.

Source study methods: Nucleated cell counts were estimated from reference gene primer amplification. TCRdb keeps only in-frame clones here, not all; method: immunoSEQ multiplex PCR. V, J and clone size were drawn from that table, and D and trimming were deduced from the DNA. The table includes about 380,000 clones, about 89% detected once. The study drew participants aged about 18 to 89 years from roughly 25 US areas. V lost 3 bases to trimming and J lost 4 bases, with 15 bases between them. The germline V gene has CDR1 KGHSH and CDR2 LQKENI. There are 15 residues in the CDR3. This clone was seen a single time.

This chain joins TRBV18 and TRBJ1-2; no firm D call. This clonotype originated in a man aged 30 to 45 who had recovered from COVID-19. Sequenced input: PBMCs or T cells enriched from blood (not recorded which). The CDR3 region is CASSPPGGIPYGYTF. The CDR3 DNA follows: TGTGCCAGCTCACCCCCAGGAGGGATCCCCTATGGCTACACCTTC.